This T cell receptor (beta chain) was identified in a study of T cells in tuberculosis. Across the study: IGRA-negative adolescents, IGRA-positive adolescents with latent tuberculosis and adults with active tuberculosis formed this South African cohort. Within 7 days of starting treatment, or before, PBMC were stored.

Time point of the sample: new active TB diagnosis, blood taken before or within 7 days of starting treatment. This clone occurred once. Clones were read by immunoSEQ multiplex PCR, and TCRdb kept only the in-frame ones, dropping some. The table has about 49,000 clones, more than 90% seen once; the top ten hold 1.4%. With 6 bases clipped from V and 4 bases from J, the junction kept 8 bases outside the gene matches. Germline-derived CDR1 and CDR2 are MNHNY and SVGAGI (reference sequence). This CDR3 contains 16 residues. The TCR sequence derives from an adult with tuberculosis. V is TRBV6-6 and J is TRBJ2-2; 10 bases match TRBD2. The input for sequencing was PBMCs, taken at tuberculosis diagnosis. The CDR3, as DNA: TGTGCCAGCAGCCTGAGGACTAGCGGACTCACCGGGGAGCTGTTTTTT. Amino acids: CASSLRTSGLTGELFF.